The next 8 T cell receptor beta chains were all read from a single sample in a study of blood T cell repertoires in COVID-19. The assay was immunoSEQ multiplex PCR, and TCRdb's table has in-frame clones only and misses some. The sample has approximately 24,000 clones, approximately 89% seen once. Input material: peripheral blood. These receptors were taken from a human donor in a cohort sampled during active COVID-19.

V is TRBV11-2 and J is TRBJ2-7, with D possibly being TRBD1 (5 bases). The CDR3 is 14 amino acids. V was clipped by 1 base and J by 4 bases, with 11 bases between them. Looked up from germline, CDR1 is SGHAT and CDR2 is FQNNGV. This CDR3 is CASSLVGRGYEQYF. Here the CDR3 DNA reads TGTGCCAGCAGCTTAGTGGGTAGGGGATACGAGCAGTACTTC.

The CDR3 spells CASSEWGVVEKLFF. Here the CDR3 DNA reads TGTGCCAGCAGTGAATGGGGGGTGGTTGAAAAACTGTTTTTT. J is TRBJ1-4 and V is TRBV2; a possible D gene is TRBD1 (5 bases). Trimming removed 2 bases at V and 7 bases at J, with 11 bases between. The V gene's germline CDR1 is SNHLY and CDR2 FYNNEI. CDR3 length: 14 amino acids. Supplemented by reference TRBV2 and TRBJ1-4, the full variable domain reads EPEVTQTPSHQVTQMGQEVILRCVPISNHLYFYWYRQILGQKVEFLVSFYNNEISEKSEIFDDQFSVERPDGSNFTLKIRSTKLEDSAMYFCASSEWGVVEKLFFGSGTQLSVL.

The V call is TRBV5-5, the J call TRBJ1-4; 8 bases fit TRBD1. Germline V CDR1 and CDR2: SGHKS, YYEKEE (reference sequence). This CDR3 has 17 residues. J lost 3 bases, V lost 0 bases, and 7 bases had no gene match. Here the CDR3 reads CASSLEVRGRSNEKLFF. The CDR3 bases are TGTGCCAGCAGCTTGGAGGTCAGGGGGCGATCTAATGAAAAACTGTTTTTT.

The chain employs TRBV4-2 and TRBJ2-5; the D gene is possibly TRBD2 (6 bases). CDR1 LGHNA and CDR2 YNFKEQ come from the germline V gene. V was pared by 4 bases and J by 2 bases, with 14 bases between. The CDR3 sequence is 15 residues long. CDR3 DNA: TGTGCCAGCAGCCTAGGGGCGGGATTACAAGAGACCCAGTACTTC. This sequence encodes CASSLGAGLQETQYF.

The chain recombines TRBV6-6 with TRBJ1-5; no clear D. Trimming pared 8 bases from V and 0 bases from J, leaving 11 bases between. This CDR3 contains 14 residues. The V gene's germline CDR1 is MNHNY and CDR2 SVGAGI (reference sequence). Here the CDR3 reads CASAMTASNQPQHF. The CDR3 bases are TGTGCCAGCGCCATGACTGCTAGCAATCAGCCCCAGCATTTT.

Only one count was recorded for this clone. The chain joins TRBV7-2 to TRBJ2-5, with TRBD2 matching over 11 bases. The V gene end was trimmed by 7 bases and the J gene end by 9 bases; junction bases not matched to a gene: 13. Germline CDR1 reads SGHTA; CDR2 reads FQGNSA. This CDR3 region has 15 residues. CDR3 region: CASTIGTSGPWAQYF. For the CDR3, the DNA is TGTGCCAGCACGATCGGGACTAGCGGTCCTTGGGCCCAGTACTTC.

The chain links TRBV27 to TRBJ2-3; D gene ambiguous. Germline V lookup: CDR1 MNHEY, CDR2 SMNVEV (reference sequence). The V gene lost 6 bases and the J gene lost 3 bases, with 4 bases spanning the gap. The CDR3 extends over 11 amino acids. The CDR3 loop reads CASRQTDTQYF. CDR3 in DNA: TGTGCCAGCAGACAAACAGATACGCAGTATTTT.

The chain is built from TRBV24-1 and TRBJ2-3, with 8 bases identical to TRBD1. The CDR3 spans 15 residues. Germline assignment: CDR1 KGHDR and CDR2 SFDVKD. V gave up 5 bases and J gave up 4 bases; unmatched junction bases: 7. Here the CDR3 DNA reads TGTGCCACCAGTGCCTTGCAGGGGGCGGCAGATACGCAGTATTTT. It encodes CATSALQGAADTQYF.